One sample yielded the 23 T cell receptor beta chains listed below, sequenced in a study of cytomegalovirus exposure and HLA in healthy donors (dated by TCRdb to 2017 to 2019). Preparation of the library involved the immunoSEQ multiplex PCR assay. The multiplex PCR relied on a mix of 60 forward primers for TCR Vbeta segments and 13 reverse primers for TCR Jbeta segments. TCRdb's version of the immuneACCESS table is confined to in-frame rearrangements and falls short of the full clone set. An unresolved V gene accounts for under half of the shortfall where checked; the remainder is of unknown origin. For this sample there are some 100,000 clones; more than 65% appear just once. Roughly 1.1% of the sample comes from the top ten. The sequenced sample consisted of PBMCs. Receptors originate from a girl aged 2-10 years in good health and CMV-seropositive.

The V call is TRBV2, the J call TRBJ2-1; D perhaps matches TRBD2 (5 bases). The germline V gene has CDR1 SNHLY and CDR2 FYNNEI. V was trimmed by 2 bases and J by 3 bases, leaving 14 bases between them. This CDR3 has 16 residues. For the CDR3, the DNA is TGTGCCAGCAGTGAAATCGATAGCGCTATCTACAATGAGCAGTTCTTC. This translates into CASSEIDSAIYNEQFF.

The chain carries TRBV29-1 and TRBJ1-5; D is unresolved. CDR1 SQVTM and CDR2 ANQGSEA come from the germline V gene. The ends were cut back, 4 bases at V and 3 bases at J, with 10 bases in the middle. This CDR3 is built from 13 residues. In DNA form, the CDR3 reads TGCAGCGTTGTAGAGGGAGCCAATCAGCCCCAGCATTTT. Its translation: CSVVEGANQPQHF.

This clone was recorded a few times. This sequence joins TRBV12-5 and TRBJ1-1; TRBD1 matches 12 bases. Unmatched junction bases numbered 18, after V lost 4 bases and J lost 0 bases. Germline assignment: CDR1 LGHNT and CDR2 FRNRAP. This CDR3 comprises 21 residues. CDR3 sequence (DNA): TGTGCTAGTGGTTGGGACAGGGGGCTTGAAAATTACATACCCATGAACACTGAAGCTTTCTTT. Translation: CASGWDRGLENYIPMNTEAFF.

In its sample, this clone was seen a few times. The gene calls are TRBV6-5 and TRBJ1-1; no firm D call. Trimming left V 2 bases short and J 11 bases short, with 3 bases between. The CDR3 length is 9 residues. CDR1 and CDR2 (germline): MNHEY, SVGAGI. The CDR3 reads CASSYPAFF. For the CDR3, the DNA is TGTGCCAGCAGTTACCCGGCTTTCTTT.

The chain employs TRBV7-9 and TRBJ2-7, with 8 bases lining up with TRBD1. The CDR3 loop spans 15 amino acids. Germline V CDR1 and CDR2: SEHNR, FQNEAQ (reference sequence). After removal of 2 bases from V and 2 bases from J, the junction contained 5 bases not matched to a gene. CDR3 sequence (DNA): TGTGCCAGCAGCTTAACTTCGACAGGGGCCTACGAGCAGTACTTC. This sequence encodes CASSLTSTGAYEQYF.

The chain is built from TRBV6-5 and TRBJ2-2; a weak D match, TRBD2 (6 bases). This CDR3 contains 16 residues. CDR1 and CDR2 from the germline V gene are MNHEY and SVGAGI. V lost 0 bases and J 5 bases, leaving 13 bases between the germline ends. CDR3 protein: CASSYSGEALTGELFF. In DNA, the CDR3 is TGTGCCAGCAGTTACTCGGGGGAGGCTCTAACCGGGGAGCTGTTTTTT.

This clone was counted once. The V gene is TRBV5-1, the J gene TRBJ2-1; D gene uncertain. This CDR3 is 16 amino acids long. CDR1 is SGHRS and CDR2 is YFSETQ in the germline V gene. V was cut by 2 bases and J by 5 bases, with 17 bases left in between. The CDR3 protein is CASSLLPDTRNNEQFF. The CDR3 bases are TGCGCCAGCAGCTTATTGCCCGATACTCGAAACAATGAGCAGTTCTTC.

The chain couples TRBV7-2 to TRBJ2-7; D perhaps matches TRBD1 (5 bases). V was clipped by 1 base and J by 1 base, with 17 bases between them. This CDR3 has 17 amino acids. CDR1 and CDR2 from the germline V gene are SGHTA and FQGNSA. CDR3 in DNA: TGTGCCAGCAGCTTAGAGGGGTTTGGCACCGGGTCCTACGAGCAGTACTTC. Translated, it gives CASSLEGFGTGSYEQYF.

This chain joins TRBV11-2 and TRBJ2-3; unclear D gene. The CDR3 length is 15 residues. Germline V gene sequence: CDR1 SGHAT, CDR2 FQNNGV. V lost 1 base to trimming and J lost 5 bases, with 13 bases between them. In DNA, the CDR3 is TGTGCCAGCAGCTTAGTACGCGTAACCAAAGATACGCAGTATTTT. Translation: CASSLVRVTKDTQYF.

This chain connects TRBV5-1 to TRBJ2-2, with 9 bases matching TRBD2. From germline, CDR1 is SGHRS and CDR2 YFSETQ. The CDR3 consists of 16 residues. The CDR3 region is CVPPRREGQWTGELFF. CDR3 in DNA: TGCGTCCCCCCTCGGCGGGAGGGCCAGTGGACCGGGGAGCTGTTTTTT.

The count of this clone is one. The V call is TRBV6-5, the J call TRBJ2-1; D is unclear. The germline V gene encodes CDR1 MNHEY and CDR2 SVGAGI. The CDR3 totals 12 residues. The CDR3 is CAANSPHNEQFF. As DNA, the CDR3 is TGTGCAGCGAATAGCCCACACAATGAGCAGTTCTTC.

The chain is built from TRBV7-6 and TRBJ1-3; no reliable D call. Germline values: CDR1 SGHVS, CDR2 FNYEAQ. The CDR3 is 16 residues long. Trimming shortened V by 1 base and J by 0 bases, and 10 bases separated the two germline ends. The CDR3 protein is CASSLDIAYSGNTIYF. The CDR3 DNA sequence: TGTGCCAGCAGCTTAGATATAGCCTACTCTGGAAACACCATATATTTT.

The chain carries TRBV27 and TRBJ1-1; D remains ambiguous. V shed 4 bases and J shed 1 base, with 4 bases lying between them. The CDR3 loop spans 12 amino acids. Germline V gene data show CDR1 as MNHEY and CDR2 as SMNVEV (reference sequence). CDR3 DNA sequence: TGTGCCAGCAGTTCCGGGAACACTGAAGCTTTCTTT. It specifies CASSSGNTEAFF.

In DNA form, the CDR3 reads TGCGCCAGCAGCCCCAGGAGGGCCGCCGCAGATACGCAGTATTTT. As protein: CASSPRRAAADTQYF. V gene TRBV5-1 combines with J gene TRBJ2-3; D perhaps matches TRBD2 (6 bases). This CDR3 has 15 residues. V was cut by 4 bases and J by 4 bases, with 16 bases left in between. Looked up from germline, CDR1 is SGHRS and CDR2 is YFSETQ.

The chain joins TRBV6-5 to TRBJ2-5; a possible D gene is TRBD2 (7 bases). The CDR3 extends over 15 amino acids. The V gene lost 6 bases and the J gene lost 2 bases, with 16 bases spanning the gap. Germline loops: CDR1 MNHEY, CDR2 SVGAGI. CDR3 residues: CASRWRGGRQETQYF. The DNA for the CDR3 is TGTGCCAGCAGGTGGAGGGGGGGACGGCAAGAGACCCAGTACTTC.

The chain joins TRBV6-1 to TRBJ2-1; D remains unclear. Germline-derived CDR1 and CDR2 are MNHNS and SASEGT. This CDR3 region has 14 residues. Trimming removed 3 bases at V and 9 bases at J, with 15 bases between. The CDR3 reads CASSDGFRRIEQFF. DNA for the CDR3: TGTGCCAGCAGTGATGGTTTTAGGCGGATTGAGCAGTTCTTC.

This chain connects TRBV20-1 to TRBJ2-3; D ambiguous. The V end was cut by 2 bases, the J end by 7 bases, with 7 bases between. This CDR3 is 11 amino acids long. Germline lookup yields CDR1 DFQATT and CDR2 SNEGSKA (reference sequence). This CDR3 is CSARFGYTQYF. In nucleotides, the CDR3 is TGCAGTGCTAGATTCGGGTATACGCAGTATTTT.

This chain uses TRBV30 with TRBJ2-7; maybe TRBD1 (6 bases). The CDR3 has 12 residues. Looked up from germline, CDR1 is GTSNPN and CDR2 is SVGIG (reference sequence). V gave up 6 bases and J gave up 5 bases, with 14 bases separating them. CDR3 DNA: TGTGCCTGTGACCTTGGGGGCCACGAGCAGTACTTC. Translated: CACDLGGHEQYF.

V and J are TRBV5-6 and TRBJ2-7, with a tentative D call TRBD2 (6 bases). Trimming cost V 4 bases and J 7 bases, with 15 bases left between them. Germline CDR1 is SGHDT and CDR2 is YYEEEE. The CDR3 is 13 residues long. The CDR3 sequence is CASSTPGGEEQYF. The CDR3 coding sequence is TGTGCCAGCAGCACCCCCGGGGGAGAGGAGCAGTACTTC.

This clone was detected once. The chain uses TRBV19 and TRBJ2-7, with D possibly being TRBD2 (5 bases). There are 12 residues in the CDR3. CDR1 and CDR2 (germline): LNHDA, SQIVND (reference sequence). Deletions cut 7 bases from V and 6 bases from J, with 13 bases between. CDR3 loop: CASNLGGGEQYF. In nucleotides, the CDR3 is TGTGCCAGTAATTTAGGAGGTGGCGAGCAGTACTTC.

The rearrangement joins TRBV25-1 to TRBJ1-3; 8 bases map to TRBD1. The CDR3 runs to 13 residues. Germline CDR1 reads MGHDK; CDR2 reads SYGVNS. J lost 4 bases, V lost 4 bases, and 0 bases had no gene match. The CDR3 nucleotides read TGTGCCAGCAGTGGGACAGGGGGAAACACCATATATTTT. Translation gives CASSGTGGNTIYF.

The chain links TRBV9 to TRBJ2-1; D perhaps matches TRBD1 (6 bases). The CDR3 has 12 residues. V lost 4 bases and J 10 bases, leaving 12 bases between the germline ends. Germline loops: CDR1 SGDLS, CDR2 YYNGEE. The CDR3 nucleotides are TGTGCCAGCAGCCCCTGGGGGCGGGAGCAGTTCTTC. Amino acid sequence: CASSPWGREQFF.

The chain is built from TRBV6-5 and TRBJ1-2, with D perhaps TRBD1 (6 bases). With 7 bases removed from V and 6 bases from J, the gap between germline ends came to 21 bases. In germline, CDR1 is MNHEY, CDR2 SVGAGI. The CDR3 is 15 amino acids. CDR3 sequence: CASTLQSRGADGYTF. The CDR3 nucleotides are TGTGCCAGCACTTTACAATCCAGGGGAGCGGATGGCTACACCTTC.